This entry lists 18 T cell receptor delta chains sequenced from one sample in a study of gamma-delta T cells after stem cell transplantation. TCRdb re-called the RT-PCR reads via CATT. The sample includes under 2,000 delta-chain clones, more than 15% of them seen just once. The sequenced material came from gamma-delta T cells. The receptors come from a human donor. It is not recorded whose cells these are; they may come from a transplant donor.

Concerning this clone itself: Since a far larger clone is one base different, this is likely a read error. The sample contains more than one DNA sequence encoding this CDR3. The chain employs TRDV2 and TRDJ1, with D perhaps matching TRDD3 (6 bases). Germline loops: CDR1 GEAIGNYY, CDR2 EKD. The V gene lost 2 bases and the J gene lost 4 bases, with 22 bases spanning the gap. The CDR3 loop spans 17 amino acids. CDR3 sequence (DNA): TGTGCCTGTGACAGGCTCCCTGTACTGGGAGAGGACGATAAACTCATCTTT. This codes for CACDRLPVLGEDDKLIF.

This clone was seen a handful of times. The rearrangement links TRDV2 to TRDJ1; the match to TRDD3 covers 11 bases. Trimming cost V 2 bases and J 2 bases; bases outside gene matches: 12. This CDR3 has 18 amino acids. Per the germline V gene, CDR1 is GEAIGNYY and CDR2 is EKD. CDR3 nucleotide sequence: TGTGCCTGTGACAGGCTCCCTGTACTGGGGGATAGAACCGATAAACTCATCTTT. Residues: CACDRLPVLGDRTDKLIF.

In this sample, this clone is large. Other DNA sequences of this sample code for an identical CDR3. V and J are TRDV2 and TRDJ1; TRDD3 matches at 10 bases. The CDR3 contains 19 residues. J lost 6 bases, V lost 4 bases, and 22 bases had no gene match. Germline CDR1 reads GEAIGNYY; CDR2 reads EKD. The CDR3 bases are TGTGCCTGTGATCCTCTTGCTGGGGGATATTATGGGGACGCCTATAAACTCATCTTT. Protein: CACDPLAGGYYGDAYKLIF.

In its sample, this clone ranks as large. J is TRDJ1 and V is TRDV2; D tentatively reads TRDD1 or TRDD3 (5 bases each). The length of the CDR3 is 18 residues. Per germline, CDR1 GEAIGNYY and CDR2 EKD. V was pared by 3 bases and J by 0 bases, with 22 bases between. CDR3 amino acids: CACDGIHSTPINTDKLIF. CDR3 nucleotides: TGTGCCTGTGACGGGATCCATAGTACACCGATAAACACCGATAAACTCATCTTT.

This clone occurred a few times. A read error is the likely source, as a far larger clone sits one nucleotide away. The chain employs TRDV2 and TRDJ1; D is unclear. This CDR3 has 15 residues. The V gene's germline CDR1 is GEAIGNYY and CDR2 EKD. Deletions cut 0 bases from V and 4 bases from J, with 14 bases between. This CDR3 is CACDTVRDTNDKLIF. The CDR3 DNA reads TGTGCCTGTGACACCGTGAGGGACACGAACGATAAACTCATCTTT.

This clone was seen a few times. The protein TCRdb gives is from a much larger clone and does not agree with this DNA's translation at residue 10, likely a read error; the protein shown here comes from the DNA. The V and J genes are TRDV2 and TRDJ1, with TRDD3 matching 10 bases. The V and J ends lost 3 bases and 1 base, in that order; junction bases with no gene match: 19. The germline V gene has CDR1 GEAIGNYY and CDR2 EKD. The CDR3 totals 20 residues. CDR3 bases: TGTGCCTGTGACTTGATGTCGGCGGGGATGGGGGATACATCCACCGATAAACTCATCTTT. Residues: CACDLMSAGMGDTSTDKLIF.

This clone ranks as medium-sized (0.01 to 0.1%). At the DNA level, this CDR3 is encoded by other sequences in the same sample as well. V usage is TRDV2 and J usage is TRDJ1; 10 positions match TRDD3. Germline-derived CDR1 and CDR2 are GEAIGNYY and EKD. There are 23 residues in the CDR3. With 0 bases clipped from V and 0 bases from J, the junction kept 24 bases outside the gene matches. CDR3 amino acids: CACDTLASRTGGLEWSYTDKLIF. CDR3 sequence (DNA): TGTGCCTGTGACACCCTAGCCTCTCGTACTGGGGGATTAGAGTGGTCGTACACCGATAAACTCATCTTT.

This clone was seen more than once but under ten times. TCRdb's listed protein matches a much larger clone and diverges from this DNA's translation at residue 4, likely through a read error; the protein shown comes from the DNA. The chain joins TRDV2 to TRDJ1; TRDD3 aligns across 13 bases. Trimming cost V 5 bases and J 1 base; bases outside gene matches: 15. The CDR3 extends over 19 amino acids. Germline V gene lookup returns CDR1 GEAIGNYY and CDR2 EKD. The CDR3 region has the DNA TGTGCCTGTGTCTCCGTACTGGGGGATACGCTGGTTACCACCGATAAACTCATCTTT. Translating gives CACVSVLGDTLVTTDKLIF.

This clone is medium-sized. The chain carries TRDV2 and TRDJ1; D gene uncertain. Per the germline V gene, CDR1 is GEAIGNYY and CDR2 is EKD. The CDR3 loop spans 16 amino acids. V lost 4 bases and J 0 bases, leaving 17 bases between the germline ends. For the CDR3, the DNA is TGTGCCTGTGAACCGATGATAACCAGGGACACCGATAAACTCATCTTT. This codes for CACEPMITRDTDKLIF.

This clone has only a few counts. The mismatch at residue 12 between this DNA's translation and the TCRdb protein of a much larger clone likely reflects a read error; the protein shown is translated from the DNA. This rearrangement joins TRDV2 to TRDJ1, with TRDD3 identical over 7 bases. The CDR3 loop spans 20 amino acids. V shed 3 bases and J 1 base; nucleotides not matched to a gene: 22. Germline values: CDR1 GEAIGNYY, CDR2 EKD. CDR3 sequence reads: CACDLMSAGLGATSTDKLIF. In DNA form, the CDR3 reads TGTGCCTGTGACTTGATGTCGGCGGGGCTGGGGGCTACATCCACCGATAAACTCATCTTT.

A few counts support this clone. A far larger clone is one base from this, pointing to a likely read error. V is TRDV2 and J is TRDJ1; tentative D call: TRDD3 (5 bases). This CDR3 comprises 14 residues. V lost 3 bases to trimming and J lost 3 bases, with 13 bases between them. Germline CDR1 and CDR2: GEAIGNYY and EKD. The CDR3 sequence is CACDQRLDADKLIF. CDR3 nucleotide sequence: TGTGCCTGTGACCAAAGACTGGACGCCGATAAACTCATCTTT.

On this clone itself: A far larger clone is one nucleotide away, so this likely arose from a read error. The rearrangement uses TRDV2 and TRDJ1, with 10 bases lining up with TRDD3. Germline values: CDR1 GEAIGNYY, CDR2 EKD. The CDR3 sequence is 16 residues long. DNA of the CDR3: TGTGCCTGTGACACGGTGGGACTGGGGGATGTCGATCAACTCATCTTT. Amino acids: CACDTVGLGDVDQLIF.

Only a few counts were recorded for this clone. This DNA's translation differs at residue 3 from TCRdb's protein, which comes from a much larger clone; a read error is likely, and the protein shown is translated from the DNA. The chain recombines TRDV2 with TRDJ1; D might be TRDD1 or TRDD3, each matching 5 bases. CDR3 length: 14 amino acids. Germline values: CDR1 GEAIGNYY, CDR2 EKD. The CDR3 loop reads CASDQILDADKLIF. Here the CDR3 DNA reads TGTGCCAGTGACCAAATACTGGACGCCGATAAACTCATCTTT.

This clone was observed a few times. The TCRdb protein comes from a much larger clone and disagrees with this DNA's translation at residue 5, likely due to a read error; the protein given here is derived from the DNA. The chain has TRDV2 and TRDJ1; 9 nucleotides match TRDD3. Germline CDR1 reads GEAIGNYY; CDR2 reads EKD. CDR3 size: 17 residues. Unmatched junction bases numbered 10, after V lost 3 bases and J lost 0 bases. DNA of the CDR3: TGTGCCTGTGACGCTTTACTGGGGGACCGCTACACCGATAAACTCATCTTT. Amino acids: CACDALLGDRYTDKLIF.

This clone was seen only a few times. TCRdb's listed protein matches a much larger clone and diverges from this DNA's translation at residue 14, likely through a read error; the protein shown comes from the DNA. The chain has TRDV2 and TRDJ1; 13 bases align to TRDD3. The CDR3 totals 18 residues. Looked up from germline, CDR1 is GEAIGNYY and CDR2 is EKD. CDR3: CACDPLGDTRSYTGKLIF. The CDR3 region has the DNA TGTGCCTGTGACCCACTGGGGGATACGCGCTCGTACACCGGTAAACTCATCTTT.

This clone is deemed medium-sized (0.01 to 0.1%). Other DNA sequences from this sample encode an identical CDR3 as well. This chain links TRDV2 with TRDJ3, with TRDD3 matching 8 bases. This CDR3 is 22 amino acids long. Germline CDR1 reads GEAIGNYY; CDR2 reads EKD. Trimming removed 1 base from V and 0 bases from J; junction bases left unmatched: 16. CDR3: CACDTGGTGGNYYSWDTRQMFF. The CDR3, as DNA: TGTGCCTGTGACACGGGCGGTACTGGGGGTAACTATTACTCCTGGGACACCCGACAGATGTTTTTC.

This clone was observed a handful of times. A far larger clone is a single base away, which makes a read error likely. The CDR3 here is CACDRLGESTNKLIF. The CDR3 nucleotides are TGTGCCTGTGATCGCTTGGGGGAGAGCACCAATAAACTCATCTTT. The rearrangement links TRDV2 to TRDJ1, with TRDD3 matching 7 bases. There are 15 residues in the CDR3. CDR1 is GEAIGNYY and CDR2 is EKD in the germline V gene.

In the case of this clone: The TCRdb protein comes from a much larger clone and disagrees with this DNA's translation at residue 9, likely due to a read error; the protein given here is derived from the DNA. The rearrangement joins TRDV2 to TRDJ1; 8 bases fit TRDD3. Germline V gives CDR1 GEAIGNYY, CDR2 EKD. Trimming cost V 0 bases and J 0 bases; bases outside gene matches: 17. The CDR3 runs 20 residues. CDR3 amino acids: CACDTVNPRDTLPYTDKLIF. CDR3 DNA: TGTGCCTGTGACACCGTTAATCCGAGGGATACGCTCCCCTACACCGATAAACTCATCTTT.